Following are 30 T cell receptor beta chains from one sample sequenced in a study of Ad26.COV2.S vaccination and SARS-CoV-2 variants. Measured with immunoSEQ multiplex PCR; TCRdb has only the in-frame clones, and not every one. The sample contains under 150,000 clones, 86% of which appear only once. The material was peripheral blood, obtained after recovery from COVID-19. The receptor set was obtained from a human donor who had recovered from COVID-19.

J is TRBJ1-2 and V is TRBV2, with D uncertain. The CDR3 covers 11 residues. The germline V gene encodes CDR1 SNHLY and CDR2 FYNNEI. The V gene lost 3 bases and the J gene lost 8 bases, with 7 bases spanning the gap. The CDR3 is CASSDLLGYTF. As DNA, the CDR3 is TGTGCCAGCAGTGATCTTTTAGGCTACACCTTC.

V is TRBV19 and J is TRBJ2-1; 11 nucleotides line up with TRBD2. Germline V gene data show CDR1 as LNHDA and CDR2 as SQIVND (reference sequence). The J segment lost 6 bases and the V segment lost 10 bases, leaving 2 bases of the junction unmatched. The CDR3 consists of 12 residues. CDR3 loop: CAIAGGPNEQFF. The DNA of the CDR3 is TGTGCCATAGCGGGGGGGCCCAATGAGCAGTTCTTC.

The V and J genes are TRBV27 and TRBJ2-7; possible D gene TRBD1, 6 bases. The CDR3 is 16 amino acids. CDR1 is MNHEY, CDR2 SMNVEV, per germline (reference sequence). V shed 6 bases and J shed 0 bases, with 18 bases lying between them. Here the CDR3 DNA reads TGTGCCAGCAGCGAGGCCGGGACACCGAACTCCTACGAGCAGTACTTC. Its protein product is CASSEAGTPNSYEQYF.

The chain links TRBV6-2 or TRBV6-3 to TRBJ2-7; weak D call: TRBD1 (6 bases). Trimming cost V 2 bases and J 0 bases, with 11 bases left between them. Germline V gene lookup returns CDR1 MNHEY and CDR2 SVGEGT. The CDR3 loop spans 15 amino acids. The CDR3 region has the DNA TGTGCCAGCAGTTACCCAGGGGACCTCTCCTACGAGCAGTACTTC. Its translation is CASSYPGDLSYEQYF.

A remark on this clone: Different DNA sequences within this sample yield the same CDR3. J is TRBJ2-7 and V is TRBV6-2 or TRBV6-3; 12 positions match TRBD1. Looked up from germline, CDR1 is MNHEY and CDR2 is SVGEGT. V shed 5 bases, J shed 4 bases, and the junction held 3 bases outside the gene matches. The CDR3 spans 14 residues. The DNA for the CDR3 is TGTGCCAGCAGTCCGGGACAGGGGGCTTACGAGCAGTACTTC. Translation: CASSPGQGAYEQYF.

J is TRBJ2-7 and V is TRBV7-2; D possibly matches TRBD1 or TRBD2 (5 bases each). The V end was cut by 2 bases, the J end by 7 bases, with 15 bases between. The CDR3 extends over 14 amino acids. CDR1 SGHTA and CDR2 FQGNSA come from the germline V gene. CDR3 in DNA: TGTGCCAGCAGCTTATCGAGGGGAAGGAGGGAGCAGTACTTC. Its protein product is CASSLSRGRREQYF. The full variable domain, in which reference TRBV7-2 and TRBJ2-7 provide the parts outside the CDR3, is GAGVSQSPSNKVTEKGKDVELRCDPISGHTALYWYRQSLGQGLEFLIYFQGNSAPDKSGLPSDRFSAERTGGSVSTLTIQRTQQEDSAVYLCASSLSRGRREQYFGPGTRLTVT.

CDR3 coding DNA: TGTGCCACCAGTGATTTCAGCTTCGAGACCCAGTACTTC. Its protein is CATSDFSFETQYF. This chain joins TRBV24-1 and TRBJ2-5; no clear D. The V gene's germline CDR1 is KGHDR and CDR2 SFDVKD. The CDR3 consists of 13 residues. The V end was cut by 1 base, the J end by 5 bases, with 7 bases between.

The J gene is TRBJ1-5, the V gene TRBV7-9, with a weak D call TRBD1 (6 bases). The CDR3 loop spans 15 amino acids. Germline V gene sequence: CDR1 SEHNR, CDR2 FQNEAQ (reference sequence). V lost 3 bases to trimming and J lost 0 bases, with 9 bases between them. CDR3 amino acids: CASSLGGGSNQPQHF. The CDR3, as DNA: TGTGCCAGCAGCTTGGGAGGGGGTAGCAATCAGCCCCAGCATTTT.

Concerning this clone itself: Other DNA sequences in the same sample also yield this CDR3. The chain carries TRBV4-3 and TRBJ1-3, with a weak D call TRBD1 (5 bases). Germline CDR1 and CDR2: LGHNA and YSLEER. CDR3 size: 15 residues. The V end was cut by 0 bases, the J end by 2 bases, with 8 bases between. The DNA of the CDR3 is TGCGCCAGCAGCCAAGATGGGACCGCTGGAAACACCATATATTTT. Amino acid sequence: CASSQDGTAGNTIYF.

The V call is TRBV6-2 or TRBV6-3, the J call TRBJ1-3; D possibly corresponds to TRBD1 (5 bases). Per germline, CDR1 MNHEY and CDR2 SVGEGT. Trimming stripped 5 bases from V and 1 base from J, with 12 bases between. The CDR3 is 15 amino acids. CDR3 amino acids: CASSGDRESGNTIYF. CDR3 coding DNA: TGTGCCAGCAGTGGAGACAGAGAGTCTGGAAACACCATATATTTT.

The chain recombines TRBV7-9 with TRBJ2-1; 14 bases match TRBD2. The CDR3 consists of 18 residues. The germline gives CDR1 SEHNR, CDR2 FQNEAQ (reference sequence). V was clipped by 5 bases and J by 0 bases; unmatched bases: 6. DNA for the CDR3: TGTGCCAGCAGCACTCGACTAGCGGGGGGGTCCTCCTACAATGAGCAGTTCTTC. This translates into CASSTRLAGGSSYNEQFF.

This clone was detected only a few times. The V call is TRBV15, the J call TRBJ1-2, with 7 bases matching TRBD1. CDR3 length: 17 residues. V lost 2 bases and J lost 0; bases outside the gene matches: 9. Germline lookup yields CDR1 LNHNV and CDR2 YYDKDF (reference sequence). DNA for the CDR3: TGTGCCACCAGCAGAAACCTGGGACAGCGTGCTAACTATGGCTACACCTTC. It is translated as CATSRNLGQRANYGYTF. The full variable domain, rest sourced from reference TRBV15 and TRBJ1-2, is DAMVIQNPRYQVTQFGKPVTLSCSQTLNHNVMYWYQQKSSQAPKLLFHYYDKDFNNEADTPDNFQSRRPNTSFCFLDIRSPGLGDTAMYLCATSRNLGQRANYGYTFGSGTRLTVV.

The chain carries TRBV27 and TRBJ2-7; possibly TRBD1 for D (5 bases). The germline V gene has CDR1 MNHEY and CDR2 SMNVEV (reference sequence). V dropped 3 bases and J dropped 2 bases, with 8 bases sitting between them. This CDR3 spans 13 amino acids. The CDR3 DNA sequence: TGTGCCAGCAGTTTTCAGGGAACCTACGAGCAGTACTTC. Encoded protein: CASSFQGTYEQYF.

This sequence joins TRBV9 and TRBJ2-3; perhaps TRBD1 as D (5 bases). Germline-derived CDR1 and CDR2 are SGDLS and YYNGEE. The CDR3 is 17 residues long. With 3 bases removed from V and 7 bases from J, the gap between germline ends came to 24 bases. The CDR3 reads CASSGSTSGFGSYTQYF. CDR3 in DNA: TGTGCCAGCAGCGGATCGACCTCAGGGTTCGGCTCCTATACGCAGTATTTT.

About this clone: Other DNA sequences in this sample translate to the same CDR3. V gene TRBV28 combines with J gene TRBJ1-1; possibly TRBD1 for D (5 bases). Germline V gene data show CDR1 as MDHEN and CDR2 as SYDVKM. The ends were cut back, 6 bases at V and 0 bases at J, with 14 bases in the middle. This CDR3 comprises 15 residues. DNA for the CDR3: TGTGCCAGCAGGGGGACGGGACGCATGAACACTGAAGCTTTCTTT. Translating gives CASRGTGRMNTEAFF. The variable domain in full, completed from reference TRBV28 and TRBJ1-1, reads DVKVTQSSRYLVKRTGEKVFLECVQDMDHENMFWYRQDPGLGLRLIYFSYDVKMKEKGDIPEGYSVSREKKERFSLILESASTNQTSMYLCASRGTGRMNTEAFFGQGTRLTVV.

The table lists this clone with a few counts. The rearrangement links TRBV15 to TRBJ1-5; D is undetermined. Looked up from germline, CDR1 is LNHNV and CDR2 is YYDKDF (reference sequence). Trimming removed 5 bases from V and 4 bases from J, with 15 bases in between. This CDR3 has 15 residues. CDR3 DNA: TGTGCCACCAGCGCCTTCAGTGGAGGGAATCAGCCCCAGCATTTT. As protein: CATSAFSGGNQPQHF.

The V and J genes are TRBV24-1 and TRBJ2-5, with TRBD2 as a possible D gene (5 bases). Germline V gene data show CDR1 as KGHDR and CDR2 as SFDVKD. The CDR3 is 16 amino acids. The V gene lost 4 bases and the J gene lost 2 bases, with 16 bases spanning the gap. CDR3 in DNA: TGTGCCACCAGTGAAACCGGGAAACTCGATCAAGAGACCCAGTACTTC. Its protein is CATSETGKLDQETQYF.

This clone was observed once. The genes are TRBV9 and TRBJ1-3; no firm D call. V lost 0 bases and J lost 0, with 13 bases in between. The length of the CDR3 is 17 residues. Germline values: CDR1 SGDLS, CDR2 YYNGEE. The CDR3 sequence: CASSVGGSISSGNTIYF. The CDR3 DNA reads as TGTGCCAGCAGCGTAGGTGGCAGCATCAGCTCTGGAAACACCATATATTTT.

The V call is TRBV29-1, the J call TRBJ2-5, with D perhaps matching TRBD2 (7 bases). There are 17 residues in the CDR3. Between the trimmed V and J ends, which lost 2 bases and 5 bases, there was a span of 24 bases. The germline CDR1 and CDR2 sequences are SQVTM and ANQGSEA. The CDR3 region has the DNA TGCAGCGTTGAACCTATTCTGGGGGGGCCCAGCACTGAGACCCAGTACTTC. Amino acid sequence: CSVEPILGGPSTETQYF.

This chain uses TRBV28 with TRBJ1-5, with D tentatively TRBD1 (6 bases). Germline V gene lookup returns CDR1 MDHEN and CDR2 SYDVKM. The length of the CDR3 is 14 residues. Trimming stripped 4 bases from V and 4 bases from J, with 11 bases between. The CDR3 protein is CASSWRQANQPQHF. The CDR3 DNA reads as TGTGCCAGCAGTTGGCGACAGGCGAATCAGCCCCAGCATTTT. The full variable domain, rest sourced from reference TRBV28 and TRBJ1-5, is DVKVTQSSRYLVKRTGEKVFLECVQDMDHENMFWYRQDPGLGLRLIYFSYDVKMKEKGDIPEGYSVSREKKERFSLILESASTNQTSMYLCASSWRQANQPQHFGDGTRLSIL.

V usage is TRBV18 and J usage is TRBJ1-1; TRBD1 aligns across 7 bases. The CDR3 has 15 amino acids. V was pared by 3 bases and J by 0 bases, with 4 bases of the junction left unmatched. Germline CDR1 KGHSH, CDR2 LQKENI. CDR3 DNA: TGTGCCAGCTCACCGACGGGACAGCTGAACACTGAAGCTTTCTTT. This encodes CASSPTGQLNTEAFF.

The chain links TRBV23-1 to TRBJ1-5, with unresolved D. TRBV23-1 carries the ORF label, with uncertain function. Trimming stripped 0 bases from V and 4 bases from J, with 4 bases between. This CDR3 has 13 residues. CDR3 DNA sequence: TGCGCCAGCAGTCAATCGGTGAATCAGCCCCAGCATTTT. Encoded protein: CASSQSVNQPQHF.

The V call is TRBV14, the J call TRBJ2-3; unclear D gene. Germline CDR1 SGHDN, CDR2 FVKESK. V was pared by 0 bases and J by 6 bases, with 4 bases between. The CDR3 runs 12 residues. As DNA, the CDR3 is TGTGCCAGCAGCCAAGATTGGGATACGCAGTATTTT. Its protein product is CASSQDWDTQYF.

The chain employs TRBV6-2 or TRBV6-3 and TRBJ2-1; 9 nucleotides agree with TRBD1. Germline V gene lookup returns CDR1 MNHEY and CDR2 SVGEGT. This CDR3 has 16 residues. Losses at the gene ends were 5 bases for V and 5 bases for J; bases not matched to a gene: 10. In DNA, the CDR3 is TGTGCCAGCAGTAGGACCGGGACAGGGTCCCACAATGAGCAGTTCTTC. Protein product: CASSRTGTGSHNEQFF.

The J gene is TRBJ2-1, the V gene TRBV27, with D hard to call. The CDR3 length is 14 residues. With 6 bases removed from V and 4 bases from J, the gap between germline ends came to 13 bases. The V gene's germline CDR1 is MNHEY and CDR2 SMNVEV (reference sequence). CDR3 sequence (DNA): TGTGCCAGCAGAGATGCCTCGCGATACAATGAGCAGTTCTTC. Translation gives CASRDASRYNEQFF.

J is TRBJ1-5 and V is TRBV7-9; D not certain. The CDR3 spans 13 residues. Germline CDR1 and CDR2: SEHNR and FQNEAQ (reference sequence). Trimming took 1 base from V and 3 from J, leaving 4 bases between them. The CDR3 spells CASSLGPNQPQHF. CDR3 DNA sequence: TGTGCCAGCAGCTTAGGCCCCAATCAGCCCCAGCATTTT. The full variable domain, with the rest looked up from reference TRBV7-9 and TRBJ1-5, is DTGVSQNPRHKITKRGQNVTFRCDPISEHNRLYWYRQTLGQGPEFLTYFQNEAQLEKSRLLSDRFSAERPKGSFSTLEIQRTEQGDSAMYLCASSLGPNQPQHFGDGTRLSIL.

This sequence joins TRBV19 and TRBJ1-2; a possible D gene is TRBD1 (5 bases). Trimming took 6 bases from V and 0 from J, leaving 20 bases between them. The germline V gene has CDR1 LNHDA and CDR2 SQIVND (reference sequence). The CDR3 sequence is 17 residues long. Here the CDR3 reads CASSKLPRQGSNYGYTF. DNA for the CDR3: TGTGCCAGTAGCAAACTCCCCCGGCAGGGATCTAACTATGGCTACACCTTC. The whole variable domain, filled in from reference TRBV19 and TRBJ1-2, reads DGGITQSPKYLFRKEGQNVTLSCEQNLNHDAMYWYRQDPGQGLRLIYYSQIVNDFQKGDIAEGYSVSREKKESFPLTVTSAQKNPTAFYLCASSKLPRQGSNYGYTFGSGTRLTVV.

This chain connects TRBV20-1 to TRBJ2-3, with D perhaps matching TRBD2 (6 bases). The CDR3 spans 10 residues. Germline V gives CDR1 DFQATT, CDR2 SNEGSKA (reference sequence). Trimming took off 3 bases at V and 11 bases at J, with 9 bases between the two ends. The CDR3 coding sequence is TGCAGTGCTAGGCCGGAGGGGCAGTATTTT. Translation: CSARPEGQYF.

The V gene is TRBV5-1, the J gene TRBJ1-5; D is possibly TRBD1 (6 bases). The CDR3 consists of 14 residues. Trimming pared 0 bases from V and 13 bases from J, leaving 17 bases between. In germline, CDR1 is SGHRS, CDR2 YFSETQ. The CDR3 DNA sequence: TGCGCCAGCAGCTTGGATACAGGGAATTACGAACAGCATTTT. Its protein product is CASSLDTGNYEQHF.

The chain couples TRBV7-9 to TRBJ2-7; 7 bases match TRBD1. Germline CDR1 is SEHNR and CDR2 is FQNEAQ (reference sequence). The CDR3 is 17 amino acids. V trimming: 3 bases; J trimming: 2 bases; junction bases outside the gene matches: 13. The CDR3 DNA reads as TGTGCCAGCAGCTTCGACGGTGGGACAGCGGTAACCTACGAGCAGTACTTC. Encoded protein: CASSFDGGTAVTYEQYF. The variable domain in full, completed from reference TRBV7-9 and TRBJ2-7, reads DTGVSQNPRHKITKRGQNVTFRCDPISEHNRLYWYRQTLGQGPEFLTYFQNEAQLEKSRLLSDRFSAERPKGSFSTLEIQRTEQGDSAMYLCASSFDGGTAVTYEQYFGPGTRLTVT.